A single sample is the source of the 11 T cell receptor beta chains below, sequenced in a study of human CD8 memory T cell subsets. By UMI-labeled 5' RACE, the TCR beta libraries were made. TCRdb re-analyzed the 5' RACE reads; it lists each CDR3 protein once, without DNA. Its listing shows roughly 4,000 distinct CDR3 sequences. The sequencing input was CD8+ effector memory T cells (TEM) sorted from PBMCs. The subset is: effector memory CD8 T cells, CCR7- CD45RO+ CD95+. These receptors all come from a human donor in good health.

V and J are TRBV10-2 and TRBJ2-6; TCRdb proposes TRBD2, but this gene call is untestable without DNA. The CDR3 has 16 amino acids. CDR1 is WSHSY and CDR2 is SAAADI in the germline V gene. The CDR3 here is CASSESGGSGANVLTF.

V gene TRBV28 combines with J gene TRBJ2-6; TCRdb selects TRBD1, and the lack of DNA leaves this call unchecked. Germline CDR1 is MDHEN and CDR2 is SYDVKM. The CDR3 runs to 16 residues. CDR3 sequence reads: CASFAGALSGANVLTF.

The CDR3 is CASSIRDYDNEQFF. J is TRBJ2-1 and V is TRBV19; TCRdb proposes TRBD2, but this gene call is untestable without DNA. The CDR3 contains 14 residues. Germline loops: CDR1 LNHDA, CDR2 SQIVND (reference sequence).

This chain joins TRBV6-1 and TRBJ1-1. Germline V CDR1 and CDR2: MNHNS, SASEGT. CDR3 length: 13 residues. This CDR3 is CASSKEDYTEAFF.

The rearrangement uses TRBV18 and TRBJ2-7. CDR1 is KGHSH and CDR2 is LQKENI in the germline V gene. This CDR3 is 14 amino acids long. CDR3 region: CASSPPGAPYEQYF.

This chain's CDR3 is CSRGGSTGSDGYTF. V usage is TRBV20-1 and J usage is TRBJ1-2; TCRdb's D gene call, TRBD1, goes unchecked for lack of DNA. The CDR3 is made up of 14 amino acids. CDR1 is DFQATT and CDR2 is SNEGSKA in the germline V gene (reference sequence).

This clonotype is called medium-sized based on its frequency. The V and J genes are TRBV30 and TRBJ1-4. The CDR3 covers 15 residues. CDR1 and CDR2 (germline): GTSNPN, SVGIG (reference sequence). The CDR3 protein is CAWSPRTHLGEKLFF.

This clonotype is labeled medium-sized based on frequency. The chain couples TRBV6-5 to TRBJ2-5; as DNA is missing, the TRBD2 call by TCRdb cannot be tested. Germline V lookup: CDR1 MNHEY, CDR2 SVGAGI. The CDR3 covers 15 residues. The chain's CDR3 is CASSYTSGGAETQYF.

This clonotype is deemed medium-sized by its frequency. The chain joins TRBV27 to TRBJ1-1. CDR3 length: 16 residues. Germline CDR1 and CDR2: MNHEY and SMNVEV (reference sequence). The CDR3 protein is CASSLSPPRGNTEAFF.

V and J are TRBV20-1 and TRBJ2-1; absent DNA, TCRdb's TRBD2 call cannot be checked. Germline CDR1 and CDR2: DFQATT and SNEGSKA (reference sequence). The CDR3 is made up of 15 amino acids. This CDR3 is CSAAYGGRDYNEQFF.

The J gene is TRBJ1-5, the V gene TRBV19; TCRdb proposes TRBD1, but this gene call is untestable without DNA. This CDR3 has 17 residues. Germline-derived CDR1 and CDR2 are LNHDA and SQIVND (reference sequence). The CDR3 sequence is CASSPIRGTKDNQPQHF.